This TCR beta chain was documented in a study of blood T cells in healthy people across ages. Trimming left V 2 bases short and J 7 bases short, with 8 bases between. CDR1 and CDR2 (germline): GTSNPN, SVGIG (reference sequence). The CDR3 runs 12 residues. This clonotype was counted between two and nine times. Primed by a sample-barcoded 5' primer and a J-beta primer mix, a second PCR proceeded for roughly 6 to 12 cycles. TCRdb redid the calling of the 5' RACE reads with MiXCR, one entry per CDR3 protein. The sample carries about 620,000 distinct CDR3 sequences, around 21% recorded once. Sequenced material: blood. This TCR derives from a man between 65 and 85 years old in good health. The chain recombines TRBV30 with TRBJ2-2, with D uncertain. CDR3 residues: CAWSWAHGELFF. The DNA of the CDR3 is TGTGCCTGGAGTTGGGCCCACGGGGAGCTGTTTTTT.